This T cell receptor beta chain comes out of a study of T-cell reconstitution after alpha-beta-depleted transplantation in children. In its sample, this clonotype was seen many times. Preparation of the TCRbeta library was carried out with unique molecular identifiers. MiXCR, run by TCRdb on the PCR reads, gives a single entry per CDR3 protein. The sample holds hundreds of thousands of distinct CDR3 sequences; roughly 15% are singletons and the top ten take 0.9% to 1.2%. The input for sequencing was PBMCs from the stem cell graft donor, taken from the stem cell graft. This TCR derives from a human donor who donated a stem cell graft to a child with acute myeloid leukemia.

The CDR3 spells CASTNGGMSEFF. The CDR3 DNA is TGTGCCAGCACCAATGGGGGAATGAGTGAGTTCTTC. The chain recombines TRBV6-5 with TRBJ2-1; D may be TRBD1 or TRBD2 (5 bases each). Germline V CDR1 and CDR2: MNHEY, SVGAGI. The CDR3 totals 12 residues. Trimming stripped 7 bases from V and 14 bases from J, with 18 bases between.